This T cell receptor beta chain was identified in a study of cytotoxic CD8 clonotypes in ibrutinib-treated CLL. The study, taken as a whole, reports: Sustained-remission patients were sampled at different times than progressing patients were. Public clonotypes (which were uncommon) either contracted or remained stable on treatment.

As for this clone: Antigen specificity is unknown.

Germline V CDR1 and CDR2: SGHRS, YFSETQ. The V gene end was trimmed by 0 bases and the J gene end by 0 bases; junction bases not matched to a gene: 3. The CDR3 runs 16 residues. Only in-frame clones appear in the TCRdb table, and some are missing; sequencing was by immunoSEQ multiplex PCR. The sample carries tens of thousands of clones, around 52% recorded once. The chain has TRBV5-1 and TRBJ2-7; 10 bases map to TRBD2. This specimen was PBMCs, taken at disease progression, from a patient treated with ibrutinib. The TCR originated in a human donor with chronic lymphocytic leukemia. CDR3 sequence reads: CASSLEAGGPSYEQYF. In nucleotides, the CDR3 is TGCGCCAGCAGCTTGGAAGCGGGAGGGCCCTCCTACGAGCAGTACTTC. Using reference TRBV5-1 and TRBJ2-7 for the parts outside the CDR3, the full variable domain is KAGVTQTPRYLIKTRGQQVTLSCSPISGHRSVSWYQQTPGQGLQFLFEYFSETQRNKGNFPGRFSGRQFSNSRSEMNVSTLELGDSALYLCASSLEAGGPSYEQYFGPGTRLTVT.